This T cell receptor beta chain was documented in a study of regulatory T cells in long-lasting Graves disease. The CDR3 is 13 amino acids. Per the germline V gene, CDR1 is SEHNR and CDR2 is FQNEAQ (reference sequence). Trimming shortened V by 3 bases and J by 4 bases, and 9 bases separated the two germline ends. General study findings and limits: Graves' patients with persistent disease showed TCR diversity lower than patients newly diagnosed.

Noted time point: persistent/refractory GD, antithyroid drugs over 5 years with positive TRAb. Scientists built the TCR library using RNA that was extracted from PBMCs. Arm-PCR with iRepertoire HTBI primers amplified the CDR3 regions for these TCR beta libraries. One entry per CDR3 protein results from TCRdb running MiXCR on the multiplex PCR reads. The table records approximately 400,000 distinct CDR3 sequences, 23% of them present only once. Ten or more counts support this clonotype. Its antigen is as yet unknown. This chain uses TRBV7-9 with TRBJ2-5, with D tentatively TRBD1 (6 bases). This TCR came from a middle-aged woman with Graves disease. Material: peripheral blood mononuclear cells (PBMCs), obtained when the disease was refractory, from a patient treated with antithyroid drugs. The CDR3 DNA follows: TGTGCCAGCAGCTTTGGGGGCCCAGAGACCCAGTACTTC. Translation: CASSFGGPETQYF.